This TCR beta chain stems from a study of monozygotic twins with inflammatory bowel disease. Germline assignment: CDR1 SGHTA and CDR2 FQGTGA. The CDR3 loop spans 14 amino acids. Details on this clonotype: Its antigen remains unidentified.

Whole-study results and caveats: It was observed that concordant and discordant twins did not differ in repertoire similarity, possibly given limited power.

No DNA is given; TCRdb re-called the 5' RACE reads and lists each CDR3 protein once. The sample data list around 150,000 distinct CDR3 sequences. Sequencing used blood. The clonotype comes from a human donor with ulcerative colitis or Crohn's disease, or a healthy co-twin of an affected twin (not recorded which). The rearrangement uses TRBV7-3 and TRBJ2-7; the D gene TCRdb calls, TRBD1, cannot be checked with no DNA. The CDR3 loop reads CASSSTGGRREQYF.